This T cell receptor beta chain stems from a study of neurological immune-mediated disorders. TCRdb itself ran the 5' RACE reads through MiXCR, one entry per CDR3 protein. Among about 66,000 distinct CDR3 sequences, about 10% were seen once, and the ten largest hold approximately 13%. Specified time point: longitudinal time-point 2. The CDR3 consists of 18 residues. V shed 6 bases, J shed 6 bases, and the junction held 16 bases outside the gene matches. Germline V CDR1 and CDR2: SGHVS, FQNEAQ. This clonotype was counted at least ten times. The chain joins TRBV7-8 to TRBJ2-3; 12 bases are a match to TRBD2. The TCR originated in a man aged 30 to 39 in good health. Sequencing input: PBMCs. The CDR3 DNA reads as TGTGCCAGCAGGCTTAGAGGTGTTGATCTAGCGGGAGGGGATACGCAGTATTTT. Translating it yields CASRLRGVDLAGGDTQYF.